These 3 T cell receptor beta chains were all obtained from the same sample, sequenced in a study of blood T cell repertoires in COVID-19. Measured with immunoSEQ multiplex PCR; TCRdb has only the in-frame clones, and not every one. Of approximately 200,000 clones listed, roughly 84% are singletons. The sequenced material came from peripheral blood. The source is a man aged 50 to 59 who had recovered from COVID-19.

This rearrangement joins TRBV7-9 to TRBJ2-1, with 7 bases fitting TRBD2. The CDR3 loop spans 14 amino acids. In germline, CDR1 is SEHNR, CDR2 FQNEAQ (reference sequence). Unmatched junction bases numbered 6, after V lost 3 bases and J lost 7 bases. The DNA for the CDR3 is TGTGCCAGCAGCTTGCCTAGCGGAGCGAATGAGCAGTTCTTC. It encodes CASSLPSGANEQFF.

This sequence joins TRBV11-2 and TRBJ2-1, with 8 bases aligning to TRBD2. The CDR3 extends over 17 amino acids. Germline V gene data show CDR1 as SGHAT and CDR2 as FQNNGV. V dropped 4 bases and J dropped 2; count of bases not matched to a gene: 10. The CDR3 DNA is TGTGCCAGCAGCTCCACCCGGCCGGGACTAGCCTACAATGAGCAGTTCTTC. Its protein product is CASSSTRPGLAYNEQFF.

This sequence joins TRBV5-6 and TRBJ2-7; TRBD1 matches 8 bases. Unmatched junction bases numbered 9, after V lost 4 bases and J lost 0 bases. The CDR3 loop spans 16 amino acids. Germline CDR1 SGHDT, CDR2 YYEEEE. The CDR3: CASSRRQGIYSYEQYF. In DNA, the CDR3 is TGTGCCAGCAGCCGACGACAGGGGATCTACTCCTACGAGCAGTACTTC.